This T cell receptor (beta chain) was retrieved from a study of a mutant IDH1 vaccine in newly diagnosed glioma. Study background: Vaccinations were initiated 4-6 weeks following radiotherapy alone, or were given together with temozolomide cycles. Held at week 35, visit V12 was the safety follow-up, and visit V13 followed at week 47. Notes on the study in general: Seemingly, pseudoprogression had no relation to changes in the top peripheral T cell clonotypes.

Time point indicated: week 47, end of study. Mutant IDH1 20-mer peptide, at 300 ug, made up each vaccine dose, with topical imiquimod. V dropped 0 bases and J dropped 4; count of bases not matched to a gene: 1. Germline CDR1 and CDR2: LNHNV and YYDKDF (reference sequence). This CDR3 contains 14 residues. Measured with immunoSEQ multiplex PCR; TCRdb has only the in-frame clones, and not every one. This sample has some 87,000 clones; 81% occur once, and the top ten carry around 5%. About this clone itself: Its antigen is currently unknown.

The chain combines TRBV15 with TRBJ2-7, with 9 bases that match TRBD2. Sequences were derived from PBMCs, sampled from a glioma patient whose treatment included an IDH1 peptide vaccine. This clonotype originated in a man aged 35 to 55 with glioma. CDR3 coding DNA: TGTGCCACCAGCAGAGAGACTAGCGGTTACGAGCAGTACTTC. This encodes CATSRETSGYEQYF.